These 31 T cell receptor beta chains were all obtained from the same sample, sequenced in a study of beta chain features in type 1 diabetes. General study results and limits: Among patients with Type 1 diabetes, TCRB CDR3s were moderately but significantly shorter in every one of the four CD4+ subsets.

The investigators reverse transcribed all of the isolated RNA, so they sequenced expressed TCRB transcripts. Clones were sequenced by immunoSEQ multiplex PCR, and TCRdb holds only the in-frame ones, with some missing. The sample yields around 100,000 clones, over 25% seen once. The antigens for these receptors are not known. The material sequenced was central memory CD4+ T cells from blood. The receptors come from a woman aged 18-29 years with type 1 diabetes.

V gene TRBV28 combines with J gene TRBJ1-5; weak D call: TRBD1 (5 bases). Trimming left V 5 bases short and J 6 bases short, with 14 bases between. The CDR3 has 14 amino acids. The V gene's germline CDR1 is MDHEN and CDR2 SYDVKM. For the CDR3, the DNA is TGTGCCAGCAGTCCCCCGGGGGGGAGTCAGCCCCAGCATTTT. As protein: CASSPPGGSQPQHF.

The chain is built from TRBV4-3 and TRBJ2-6, with D maybe TRBD2 (6 bases). The germline V and J ends were trimmed by 1 base and 2 bases, with 21 bases remaining between them. The germline V gene has CDR1 LGHNA and CDR2 YSLEER. CDR3 length: 20 residues. The CDR3 sequence: CASSQAISSYGGAGANVLTF. CDR3 coding DNA: TGCGCCAGCAGCCAAGCGATCTCCTCTTATGGAGGGGCTGGGGCCAACGTCCTGACTTTC.

The chain combines TRBV19 with TRBJ2-7; D perhaps matches TRBD1 (6 bases). The germline V and J ends were trimmed by 5 bases and 2 bases, with 13 bases remaining between them. Germline V lookup: CDR1 LNHDA, CDR2 SQIVND (reference sequence). CDR3 length: 14 amino acids. The DNA of the CDR3 is TGTGCCAGTAGTCCTGGACAGAATACCTACGAGCAGTACTTC. It specifies CASSPGQNTYEQYF. The full variable domain, rest sourced from reference TRBV19 and TRBJ2-7, is DGGITQSPKYLFRKEGQNVTLSCEQNLNHDAMYWYRQDPGQGLRLIYYSQIVNDFQKGDIAEGYSVSREKKESFPLTVTSAQKNPTAFYLCASSPGQNTYEQYFGPGTRLTVT.

This chain uses TRBV9 with TRBJ2-3; 11 nucleotides agree with TRBD2. This CDR3 contains 17 residues. Germline CDR1 SGDLS, CDR2 YYNGEE. Losses at the gene ends were 0 bases for V and 0 bases for J; bases not matched to a gene: 3. The CDR3 DNA is TGTGCCAGCAGCGTAGCGGGACTAGCGGTAAGCACAGATACGCAGTATTTT. It translates to CASSVAGLAVSTDTQYF.

This clone turned up a few times. J is TRBJ2-7 and V is TRBV19; TRBD2 matches at 10 bases. Germline values: CDR1 LNHDA, CDR2 SQIVND (reference sequence). V trimming: 7 bases; J trimming: 3 bases; junction bases outside the gene matches: 6. The CDR3 is 14 amino acids. The CDR3, as DNA: TGTGCCAGTACCGCCGGGACTAGCGACTACGAGCAGTACTTC. Its translation: CASTAGTSDYEQYF.

This chain uses TRBV6-1 with TRBJ2-7, with 11 positions matching TRBD1. CDR1 is MNHNS and CDR2 is SASEGT in the germline V gene. CDR3 length: 14 residues. Losses at the gene ends were 9 bases for V and 3 bases for J; bases not matched to a gene: 7. CDR3 loop: CASFPGQGVYEQYF. CDR3 sequence (DNA): TGTGCCAGTTTTCCGGGACAGGGGGTCTACGAGCAGTACTTC.

This clone is a singleton in its sample. The chain combines TRBV6-1 with TRBJ2-1; 9 nucleotides align to TRBD1. Germline V gene lookup returns CDR1 MNHNS and CDR2 SASEGT. J was trimmed by 16 bases and V by 5 bases; bases with no gene match: 12. This CDR3 is 13 amino acids long. The CDR3 DNA reads as TGTGCCAGCAGTAGCACCGGGACAGGGACTGATTTCTTC. Encoded protein: CASSSTGTGTDFF.

This clone was seen a few times. The chain uses TRBV10-3 and TRBJ2-2; possible D gene TRBD2, 5 bases. The CDR3 totals 13 residues. Trimming took 7 bases from V and 4 from J, leaving 10 bases between them. Per the germline V gene, CDR1 is ENHRY and CDR2 is SYGVKD. The chain's CDR3 is CAITGIATGELFF. The CDR3 DNA reads as TGTGCCATCACGGGGATTGCCACCGGGGAGCTGTTTTTT.

Concerning this clone: The same CDR3 is also encoded by other DNA sequences in this sample. V usage is TRBV7-9 and J usage is TRBJ1-2, with 9 bases aligning to TRBD1. Germline V gives CDR1 SEHNR, CDR2 FQNEAQ (reference sequence). The ends lost 5 bases at V and 4 bases at J; junction bases unmatched: 2. CDR3 length: 13 amino acids. Written as DNA, the CDR3 is TGTGCCAGCAGCGAGGGACAGGGCTATGGCTACACCTTC. This encodes CASSEGQGYGYTF.

The chain is built from TRBV6-5 and TRBJ1-1; no firm D call. Looked up from germline, CDR1 is MNHEY and CDR2 is SVGAGI. Trimming took off 5 bases at V and 11 bases at J, with 21 bases between the two ends. This CDR3 comprises 14 residues. CDR3 sequence reads: CASSQYLDLIYAFF. CDR3 bases: TGTGCCAGCAGTCAATATCTAGACCTCATCTACGCTTTCTTT.

This clone was seen only a few times. The chain carries TRBV6-5 and TRBJ2-5, with D perhaps matching TRBD2 (5 bases). Germline V gene sequence: CDR1 MNHEY, CDR2 SVGAGI. Trimming took 2 bases from V and 5 from J, leaving 9 bases between them. There are 13 residues in the CDR3. CDR3 residues: CASSYDGIETQYF. DNA for the CDR3: TGTGCCAGCAGTTACGACGGGATTGAGACCCAGTACTTC.

The rearrangement joins TRBV7-2 to TRBJ2-7; D is possibly TRBD1 (6 bases). Germline CDR1 and CDR2: SGHTA and FQGNSA. CDR3 size: 15 residues. V was clipped by 5 bases and J by 6 bases, with 20 bases between them. CDR3 in DNA: TGTGCCAGCAGCCTCCAAGGGGGAGTTGGTTCCGAGCAGTACGTC. Residues: CASSLQGGVGSEQYV.

The CDR3 reads CASSQAPGAPYNEQFF. CDR3 nucleotides: TGTGCCAGCAGCCAAGCCCCGGGTGCTCCCTACAATGAGCAGTTCTTC. This chain links TRBV4-2 with TRBJ2-1; D gene ambiguous. Between the trimmed V and J ends, which lost 1 base and 2 bases, there was a span of 12 bases. Germline CDR1 is LGHNA and CDR2 is YNFKEQ. There are 16 residues in the CDR3.

There are a few counts of this clone. The V gene is TRBV4-1, the J gene TRBJ2-6, with 7 bases identical to TRBD1. The CDR3 is made up of 19 amino acids. J was trimmed by 0 bases and V by 1 base; bases with no gene match: 9. CDR1 MGHRA and CDR2 YSYEKL come from the germline V gene. Here the CDR3 DNA reads TGCGCCAGCAGCCAAGTATTGGGGACAGACCTCTCTGGGGCCAACGTCCTGACTTTC. Its protein is CASSQVLGTDLSGANVLTF.

The chain employs TRBV2 and TRBJ1-1; D perhaps matches TRBD1 (6 bases). V was cut by 6 bases and J by 4 bases, with 12 bases left in between. The CDR3 extends over 13 amino acids. In germline, CDR1 is SNHLY, CDR2 FYNNEI. The CDR3 reads CASRFNRVTEAFF. The CDR3, as DNA: TGTGCCAGCAGGTTTAACAGGGTCACTGAAGCTTTCTTT.

This sequence joins TRBV5-6 and TRBJ1-4; 10 bases fit TRBD1. The junction had 10 bases not matched to a gene; V was cut back by 3 bases and J by 8 bases. This CDR3 comprises 16 residues. In germline, CDR1 is SGHDT, CDR2 YYEEEE. The CDR3 loop reads CASSSGTGDSWEKLFF. The CDR3 DNA follows: TGTGCCAGCAGCTCCGGGACAGGGGACTCGTGGGAAAAACTGTTTTTT. The full variable domain, completed using reference TRBV5-6 and TRBJ1-4, is DAGVTQSPTHLIKTRGQQVTLRCSPKSGHDTVSWYQQALGQGPQFIFQYYEEEERQRGNFPDRFSGHQFPNYSSELNVNALLLGDSALYLCASSSGTGDSWEKLFFGSGTQLSVL.

Only a few counts were recorded for this clone. The J gene is TRBJ1-4, the V gene TRBV21-1; TRBD1 was called by the table and not checked on the DNA. TRBV21-1 is assigned pseudogene status. This CDR3 is built from 17 residues. Written as DNA, the CDR3 is TGTGCCAGCAGAAACGAATACCGGGACAGGGACAATGAAAAACTGTTTTTT. Translated: CASRNEYRDRDNEKLFF.

This clone was counted a few times. The V gene is TRBV18, the J gene TRBJ2-5, with D possibly TRBD2 on 5 matching bases. The CDR3 is 12 amino acids. Germline CDR1 reads KGHSH; CDR2 reads LQKENI. Trimming left V 4 bases short and J 3 bases short, with 6 bases between. The CDR3 here is CASSHGEETQYF. CDR3 nucleotides: TGTGCCAGCTCACACGGGGAAGAGACCCAGTACTTC.

The chain uses TRBV7-2 and TRBJ2-2; D is ambiguous. Germline-derived CDR1 and CDR2 are SGHTA and FQGNSA. The CDR3 consists of 16 residues. With 1 base removed from V and 3 bases from J, the gap between germline ends came to 12 bases. The CDR3 DNA reads as TGTGCCAGCAGCTTAGTCCTAGGCGTAGACACCGGGGAGCTGTTTTTT. Translated: CASSLVLGVDTGELFF. Supplemented by reference TRBV7-2 and TRBJ2-2, the full variable domain reads GAGVSQSPSNKVTEKGKDVELRCDPISGHTALYWYRQSLGQGLEFLIYFQGNSAPDKSGLPSDRFSAERTGGSVSTLTIQRTQQEDSAVYLCASSLVLGVDTGELFFGEGSRLTVL.

This clone was detected only a few times. The rearrangement joins TRBV9 to TRBJ2-3; D gene uncertain. Germline assignment: CDR1 SGDLS and CDR2 YYNGEE. The CDR3 contains 13 residues. The V and J ends lost 1 base and 6 bases respectively, with 9 bases between them. CDR3 sequence reads: CASSVSTPDTQYF. DNA of the CDR3: TGTGCCAGCAGCGTATCCACTCCGGATACGCAGTATTTT.

The genes are TRBV11-3 and TRBJ2-5, with 8 positions matching TRBD2. V dropped 7 bases and J dropped 2; count of bases not matched to a gene: 3. This CDR3 region has 13 residues. Germline V gene lookup returns CDR1 SGHNT and CDR2 YENEEA. CDR3 bases: TGTGCCAGCACGGGGGGGGCACAAGAGACCCAGTACTTC. Encoded protein: CASTGGAQETQYF.

The chain couples TRBV7-8 to TRBJ1-2; no clear D. Germline CDR1 and CDR2: SGHVS and FQNEAQ. The CDR3 is made up of 14 amino acids. V lost 1 base and J lost 0, with 6 bases in between. The CDR3 here is CASSLDYTNYGYTF. DNA of the CDR3: TGTGCCAGCAGCTTAGATTACACTAACTATGGCTACACCTTC.

Only a few counts were recorded for this clone. The chain uses TRBV27 and TRBJ1-1, with D uncertain. CDR1 and CDR2 from the germline V gene are MNHEY and SMNVEV (reference sequence). The CDR3 is 14 amino acids. Trimming left V 4 bases short and J 6 bases short, with 15 bases between. The DNA for the CDR3 is TGTGCCAGCAGTTCATATGGCGGATACCCTGAAGCTTTCTTT. Translation: CASSSYGGYPEAFF.

This clone was recorded only once. The chain combines TRBV7-3 with TRBJ2-1, with D tentatively TRBD2 (6 bases). Germline-derived CDR1 and CDR2 are SGHTA and FQGTGA. V lost 4 bases and J lost 7, with 17 bases in between. The length of the CDR3 is 15 residues. The CDR3 reads CASSYSGGPGNEQFF. DNA for the CDR3: TGTGCCAGCAGCTATAGCGGAGGGCCGGGGAATGAGCAGTTCTTC.

J is TRBJ2-7 and V is TRBV23-1; weak D call: TRBD1 (6 bases). TRBV23-1 carries the ORF label, with uncertain function. The CDR3 extends over 17 amino acids. Trimming pared 3 bases from V and 7 bases from J, leaving 25 bases between. The chain's CDR3 is CASSQGSRRGFRGEQYV. CDR3 DNA sequence: TGCGCCAGCAGTCAGGGGTCTCGAAGGGGGTTTCGGGGAGAGCAGTACGTC.

The rearrangement links TRBV28 to TRBJ2-7, with D unresolved. The germline V and J ends were trimmed by 2 bases and 0 bases, with 8 bases remaining between them. The CDR3 has 14 residues. The germline gives CDR1 MDHEN, CDR2 SYDVKM. The CDR3 is CASSLILSSYEQYF. CDR3 sequence (DNA): TGTGCCAGCAGTTTAATCCTTTCCTCCTACGAGCAGTACTTC. The whole variable domain, filled in from reference TRBV28 and TRBJ2-7, reads DVKVTQSSRYLVKRTGEKVFLECVQDMDHENMFWYRQDPGLGLRLIYFSYDVKMKEKGDIPEGYSVSREKKERFSLILESASTNQTSMYLCASSLILSSYEQYFGPGTRLTVT.

The chain combines TRBV10-2 with TRBJ2-7; 11 nucleotides agree with TRBD2. With V trimmed by 7 bases and J by 7 bases, 6 bases remained unmatched. Germline V lookup: CDR1 WSHSY, CDR2 SAAADI. The CDR3 has 13 amino acids. The CDR3 DNA sequence: TGCGCCAGCATCCTAGCGGGAGGTGGAGAGCAGTACTTC. It codes for CASILAGGGEQYF.

The table lists this clone with a count of one. This chain uses TRBV20-1 with TRBJ1-1, with unresolved D. The CDR3 has 11 residues. From germline, CDR1 is DFQATT and CDR2 SNEGSKA (reference sequence). The ends were cut back, 6 bases at V and 2 bases at J, with 7 bases in the middle. The CDR3 spells CSASQNTEAFF. CDR3 nucleotide sequence: TGCAGTGCGTCCCAAAACACTGAAGCTTTCTTT.

This clone was found a few times. The rearrangement joins TRBV27 to TRBJ2-5; the match to TRBD2 covers 8 bases. V was clipped by 6 bases and J by 5 bases; unmatched bases: 14. CDR1 is MNHEY and CDR2 is SMNVEV in the germline V gene (reference sequence). This CDR3 comprises 16 residues. The CDR3 sequence is CASSTRTAGGLETQYF. The CDR3 DNA sequence: TGTGCCAGCAGCACTAGGACGGCGGGAGGTCTGGAGACCCAGTACTTC.

There are a few counts of this clone. V usage is TRBV25-1 and J usage is TRBJ2-2, with D perhaps TRBD1 (6 bases). This CDR3 region has 15 residues. Looked up from germline, CDR1 is MGHDK and CDR2 is SYGVNS. The germline V and J ends were trimmed by 4 bases and 4 bases, with 13 bases remaining between them. CDR3 in DNA: TGTGCCAGCAGTGCCACAGGGAAACTCACCGGGGAGCTGTTTTTT. This translates into CASSATGKLTGELFF.

This clone was recorded a few times. The chain carries TRBV15 and TRBJ2-3, with D possibly being TRBD1 (5 bases). V lost 0 bases, J lost 3 bases, and 7 bases lay in between. Germline V CDR1 and CDR2: LNHNV, YYDKDF (reference sequence). This CDR3 has 14 residues. The CDR3: CATSREKGTDTQYF. The CDR3 coding sequence is TGTGCCACCAGCAGAGAGAAGGGGACAGATACGCAGTATTTT.